These 26 T cell receptor beta chains were sequenced from one sample in a study of control samples from healthy donors and cancer patients (dated by TCRdb to 2018 to 2021). The method behind the library was the immunoSEQ multiplex PCR assay. TCRdb took over this immuneACCESS table, retaining in-frame rearrangements with V and J assigned. Such tables are incomplete; in checked studies, under half of the missing clones stem from an unresolved V gene, and the remainder is unexplained. This sample gives over 110,000 clones in total; approximately 90% of them show up just once. Roughly 8.4% of the sample is in the top ten clones. Input material: blood. These receptors were obtained from a woman in her 30s in good health.

This chain uses TRBV19 with TRBJ1-4; no clear D gene. The germline gives CDR1 LNHDA, CDR2 SQIVND (reference sequence). Trimming took 7 bases from V and 6 from J, leaving 9 bases between them. This CDR3 is 12 amino acids long. In nucleotides, the CDR3 is TGTGCCAGTACGGAGAGTTATGAAAAACTGTTTTTT. Translating it yields CASTESYEKLFF.

The V gene is TRBV5-1, the J gene TRBJ1-3; 12 bases line up with TRBD1. This CDR3 is built from 20 residues. The germline V gene has CDR1 SGHRS and CDR2 YFSETQ. Unmatched junction bases numbered 12, after V lost 0 bases and J lost 2 bases. The CDR3 DNA is TGCGCCAGCAGCTTGGCCGGGACAGGGGGCCTTGTCGGAGCTGGAAACACCATATATTTT. Translation gives CASSLAGTGGLVGAGNTIYF.

The chain combines TRBV11-2 with TRBJ2-3, with TRBD2 identical over 11 bases. The CDR3 is 16 amino acids. Germline assignment: CDR1 SGHAT and CDR2 FQNNGV. The trim removed 5 bases at V and 2 bases at J, leaving 6 bases unmatched. The CDR3 here is CASSPELAGDTDTQYF. Written as DNA, the CDR3 is TGTGCCAGCAGCCCGGAACTAGCGGGGGACACAGATACGCAGTATTTT.

The chain combines TRBV18 with TRBJ1-6; D is perhaps TRBD1 (6 bases). The V gene lost 3 bases and the J gene lost 11 bases, with 17 bases spanning the gap. CDR1 and CDR2 from the germline V gene are KGHSH and LQKENI. There are 15 residues in the CDR3. The CDR3 region is CASSPGGRETTPLHF. CDR3 in DNA: TGTGCCAGCTCACCGGGGGGCAGGGAAACGACACCCCTCCACTTT.

This chain joins TRBV11-2 and TRBJ1-4; 7 bases are a match to TRBD1. This CDR3 contains 14 residues. Losses at the gene ends were 6 bases for V and 8 bases for J; bases not matched to a gene: 9. Germline CDR1 SGHAT, CDR2 FQNNGV. DNA for the CDR3: TGTGCCAGCAGGAGACAGGGTGGGCACGAAAAACTGTTTTTT. This sequence encodes CASRRQGGHEKLFF.

This clone was recorded a few times. The rearrangement uses TRBV28 and TRBJ2-7, with D unclear. Germline CDR1 reads MDHEN; CDR2 reads SYDVKM. Trimming removed 2 bases from V and 4 bases from J, with 6 bases in between. The CDR3 runs to 12 residues. This CDR3 is CASSLGAYEQYF. For the CDR3, the DNA is TGTGCCAGCAGTTTAGGAGCGTACGAGCAGTACTTC.

The chain recombines TRBV19 with TRBJ2-3; D uncertain. V was cut by 4 bases and J by 6 bases, with 8 bases left in between. Germline loops: CDR1 LNHDA, CDR2 SQIVND (reference sequence). The CDR3 is 12 residues long. As DNA, the CDR3 is TGTGCCAGTAGTACCGGACGGGATACGCAGTATTTT. This gives the protein CASSTGRDTQYF.

This clone was seen a single time. V gene TRBV11-2 combines with J gene TRBJ2-7; the D gene is possibly TRBD1 (9 bases). V gave up 5 bases and J gave up 7 bases, with 24 bases separating them. CDR1 is SGHAT and CDR2 is FQNNGV in the germline V gene. The CDR3 loop spans 16 amino acids. The DNA for the CDR3 is TGTGCCAGCAGCACCCGGGGGGGGACAGGGTCTTGGGAGCAGTACTTC. This encodes CASSTRGGTGSWEQYF.

The rearrangement joins TRBV4-1 to TRBJ1-2; D is unclear. V dropped 7 bases and J dropped 2 bases, with 14 bases sitting between them. This CDR3 comprises 14 residues. From germline, CDR1 is MGHRA and CDR2 YSYEKL. The CDR3 bases are TGCGCCAGCACCACAAATCGGGGAAACTATGGCTACACCTTC. Translation: CASTTNRGNYGYTF.

The rearrangement joins TRBV27 to TRBJ2-7; TRBD2 aligns across 10 bases. The CDR3 spans 16 residues. The germline gives CDR1 MNHEY, CDR2 SMNVEV (reference sequence). With V trimmed by 0 bases and J by 4 bases, 6 bases remained unmatched. The CDR3 loop is CASSLSGASGSYEQYF. For the CDR3, the DNA is TGTGCCAGCAGTTTATCCGGCGCTAGCGGGAGTTACGAGCAGTACTTC.

This clone was observed a single time. This chain links TRBV5-4 with TRBJ1-2, with a weak D call TRBD1 (5 bases). Per the germline V gene, CDR1 is SGHNT and CDR2 is YYREEE (reference sequence). V lost 0 bases and J 2 bases, leaving 11 bases between the germline ends. The CDR3 is made up of 15 amino acids. CDR3 loop: CASSLGGAGNYGYTF. The CDR3 coding sequence is TGTGCCAGCAGCTTGGGAGGGGCGGGGAACTATGGCTACACCTTC.

The J gene is TRBJ2-7, the V gene TRBV7-2, with 11 nucleotides matching TRBD1. Germline loops: CDR1 SGHTA, CDR2 FQGNSA. V was clipped by 1 base and J by 3 bases; unmatched bases: 2. The CDR3 is 15 residues long. The CDR3 nucleotides read TGTGCCAGCAGCTTAGAGGGGACAGGGGGCTACGAGCAGTACTTC. It codes for CASSLEGTGGYEQYF.

The J gene is TRBJ1-5, the V gene TRBV30; D uncertain. The CDR3 is 14 residues long. Trimming stripped 2 bases from V and 6 bases from J, with 14 bases between. Germline values: CDR1 GTSNPN, CDR2 SVGIG (reference sequence). DNA of the CDR3: TGTGCCTGGAGTACAATGACCGCGGCTCAGCCCCAGCATTTT. This codes for CAWSTMTAAQPQHF.

As concerns this clone: A junction boundary mismatches the germline segment, possibly from a read error. The rearrangement uses TRBV28 and TRBJ1-1; tentatively, D is TRBD1 (6 bases). The CDR3 sequence is 14 residues long. Looked up from germline, CDR1 is MDHEN and CDR2 is SYDVKM. CDR3 amino acids: CASTLSGGGTEAFF. The CDR3 region has the DNA TGTGCCAGCACTTTAAGCGGAGGGGGCACTGAAGCTTTCTTT.

The chain employs TRBV28 and TRBJ2-1, with D unclear. This CDR3 contains 14 residues. V was cut by 2 bases and J by 7 bases, with 12 bases left in between. CDR1 is MDHEN and CDR2 is SYDVKM in the germline V gene. The CDR3 loop is CASSLPLPPNEQFF. The CDR3 DNA reads TGTGCCAGCAGTTTACCCCTGCCCCCGAATGAGCAGTTCTTC.

The chain links TRBV28 to TRBJ1-6; D is unresolved. This CDR3 is 15 amino acids long. Germline loops: CDR1 MDHEN, CDR2 SYDVKM. Trimming removed 6 bases from V and 0 bases from J, with 9 bases in between. CDR3 nucleotide sequence: TGTGCCAGCAGGAAGTCTAGCTCCTATAATTCACCCCTCCACTTT. It yields the protein CASRKSSSYNSPLHF. Combining the CDR3 with reference TRBV28 and TRBJ1-6 gives the whole variable domain DVKVTQSSRYLVKRTGEKVFLECVQDMDHENMFWYRQDPGLGLRLIYFSYDVKMKEKGDIPEGYSVSREKKERFSLILESASTNQTSMYLCASRKSSSYNSPLHFGNGTRLTVT.

This sequence joins TRBV6-5 and TRBJ1-5; a possible D gene is TRBD1 (5 bases). There are 13 residues in the CDR3. Germline-derived CDR1 and CDR2 are MNHEY and SVGAGI. V was cut by 8 bases and J by 0 bases, with 8 bases left in between. In nucleotides, the CDR3 is TGTGCCAGCCGGGGGTATAGCAATCAGCCCCAGCATTTT. It encodes CASRGYSNQPQHF.

The chain recombines TRBV7-2 with TRBJ1-5; D unresolved. Germline V lookup: CDR1 SGHTA, CDR2 FQGNSA. This CDR3 has 13 amino acids. V lost 3 bases, J lost 6 bases, and 9 bases lay in between. CDR3 nucleotides: TGTGCCAGCAGCTTCGGGGATGGTCAGCCCCAGCATTTT. Amino acid sequence: CASSFGDGQPQHF.

The chain has TRBV4-2 and TRBJ2-5; weak D call: TRBD1 (6 bases). This CDR3 is 15 amino acids long. Germline-derived CDR1 and CDR2 are LGHNA and YNFKEQ. V was clipped by 0 bases and J by 5 bases, with 13 bases between them. The CDR3 sequence is CASSQDESGDETQYF. The CDR3 nucleotides are TGTGCCAGCAGCCAAGATGAGTCAGGGGACGAGACCCAGTACTTC.

The rearrangement uses TRBV7-3 and TRBJ2-1, with 14 bases identical to TRBD2. The CDR3 has 17 amino acids. Germline loops: CDR1 SGHTA, CDR2 FQGTGA. V shed 3 bases, J shed 5 bases, and the junction held 6 bases outside the gene matches. DNA for the CDR3: TGTGCCAGCAGCTTCCTCCAGGGACTAGCGGGAGACAATGAGCAGTTCTTC. Protein product: CASSFLQGLAGDNEQFF.

The chain combines TRBV30 with TRBJ1-1; tentative D call: TRBD1 (6 bases). The CDR3 totals 13 residues. V lost 0 bases, J lost 2 bases, and 7 bases lay in between. Germline loops: CDR1 GTSNPN, CDR2 SVGIG (reference sequence). The CDR3 DNA is TGTGCCTGGAGTGTGGACAGTAACACTGAAGCTTTCTTT. Its translation is CAWSVDSNTEAFF.

This sequence joins TRBV3-1 (or the pseudogene TRBV3-2) and TRBJ1-4; D remains ambiguous. The germline V and J ends were trimmed by 1 base and 7 bases, with 7 bases remaining between them. Germline CDR1 and CDR2: LGHDT and YNNKEL (reference sequence). CDR3 length: 13 residues. The CDR3 DNA sequence: TGTGCCAGCAGCCAAGTCGGATCTGAAAAACTGTTTTTT. Protein product: CASSQVGSEKLFF.

The V gene is TRBV5-4, the J gene TRBJ1-3; perhaps TRBD1 as D (5 bases). Germline CDR1 reads SGHNT; CDR2 reads YYREEE (reference sequence). The length of the CDR3 is 15 residues. V was trimmed by 1 base and J by 0 bases, leaving 8 bases between them. In DNA, the CDR3 is TGTGCCAGCAGCTTGTGGGGGATCTCTGGAAACACCATATATTTT. It codes for CASSLWGISGNTIYF.

The genes are TRBV7-9 and TRBJ2-1, with 10 bases that match TRBD2. This CDR3 is built from 15 residues. Germline CDR1 reads SEHNR; CDR2 reads FQNEAQ (reference sequence). Trimming at V came to 2 bases and at J to 2 bases, leaving 0 bases not matched to a gene. CDR3 bases: TGTGCCAGCAGCTTACTAGCGGGAGCCTACAATGAGCAGTTCTTC. Its protein is CASSLLAGAYNEQFF.

The gene calls are TRBV4-1 and TRBJ2-7; TRBD2 matches at 14 bases. The CDR3 totals 16 residues. The germline V gene encodes CDR1 MGHRA and CDR2 YSYEKL. The V segment lost 4 bases and the J segment 5 bases; nucleotides outside the gene matches: 7. Here the CDR3 DNA reads TGCGCCAGCAGCCGGGGAAGGACTAGCGGGAGGAACGAGCAGTACTTC. This gives the protein CASSRGRTSGRNEQYF.

The chain uses TRBV6-5 and TRBJ2-7; D remains unclear. The germline V and J ends were trimmed by 7 bases and 0 bases, with 4 bases remaining between them. This CDR3 is built from 11 residues. CDR1 MNHEY and CDR2 SVGAGI come from the germline V gene. The CDR3 sequence: CASIGSYEQYF. The CDR3 DNA reads as TGTGCCAGCATTGGCTCCTACGAGCAGTACTTC.